The present T cell receptor beta chain was sequenced within a study of blood T cell repertoires in COVID-19 (dated by TCRdb to 2018 to 2020). Broadly, across the study: Collaborator samples came from the United States, Italy and Spain and covered acute and convalescent phases of COVID-19. The samples were drawn from two sources: the first 160 participants of the ongoing ImmuneRACE study, and approximately 1,300 subjects contributed by 6 global collaborators. The prospective study material was composed of cDNA or gDNA derived from T cells, B-cell-depleted T cells, or PBMCs. Deeply sampled blood TCRbeta repertoires from subjects exposed to, actively infected with, or recovered from COVID-19 were included in the dataset. Where available, HLA class I and class II types were taken from metadata supplied by the sample provider and were not determined by assay-based typing. The repertoires were made available in a free public database intended to serve as a resource for research on the immune response to SARS-CoV-2. The sample metadata nearly always contained a de-identified subject ID, COVID-19 status, age in years and sex.

Each collaborating institution followed its own protocols to collect whole blood in K2EDTA tubes. Collaborator samples were shipped for TCRbeta analysis as frozen whole blood, isolated PBMCs, or DNA extracted from either sample type. What the research found in general, with its limitations: The amount of clinical and demographic metadata varied by source and participant and was provided uncurated.

TCRbeta CDR3 regions were amplified from genomic DNA using the immunoSEQ Assay, a bias-controlled multiplex PCR. On the authors' methods: The number of nucleated cells in each sample was estimated by amplification of reference gene primers within the assay. To quantify the absolute abundance of each unique TCRbeta CDR3 rearrangement, sequence reads were collapsed and filtered. Productive Simpson clonality was computed per sample as the square root of Simpson's diversity index over productive rearrangements. TCRdb took this table from immuneACCESS and kept in-frame rearrangements with V and J called. Such tables lack part of the clones; where checked against another copy, unresolved V genes explain under half of the gap, and the rest is unexplained. That table supplies the V and J calls and clone size; D and trimming were determined from the DNA. This sample is represented by about 200,000 clones; 84% of them were singletons. The top ten constitute about 9.7% of the sample.

About this clone: It has no known antigen specificity. No per-base quality is available; no much larger clone lies one base away.

CDR1 SGHVS and CDR2 FQNEAQ were looked up in the germline V gene. Trimming accounts for 1 base at V and 4 bases at J, while the number of junction bases matched to no gene is 5. The CDR3 runs 16 residues from the cysteine to the phenylalanine. Only the CDR3 region is kept as DNA, spanning 48 bases read in frame from base 1. This receptor was identified in a man aged 45 to 65 with active or convalescent COVID-19. Sequencing was performed on peripheral blood. The chain joins TRBV7-8 to TRBJ2-3; the junction holds 10 bases that match TRBD2. The CDR3 region has the sequence CASSLGRLAGADTQYF. In nucleotides, the sequence is TGTGCCAGCAGCTTAGGTCGACTAGCGGGCGCAGATACGCAGTATTTT.